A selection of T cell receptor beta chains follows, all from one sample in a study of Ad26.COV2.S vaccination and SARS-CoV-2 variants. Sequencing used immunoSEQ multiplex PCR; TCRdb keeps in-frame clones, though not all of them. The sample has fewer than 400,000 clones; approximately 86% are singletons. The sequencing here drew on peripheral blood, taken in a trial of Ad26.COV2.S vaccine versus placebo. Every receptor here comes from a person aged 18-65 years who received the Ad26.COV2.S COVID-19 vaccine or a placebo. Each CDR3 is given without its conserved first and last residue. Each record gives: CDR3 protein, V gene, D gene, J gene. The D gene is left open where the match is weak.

ASSVMGATNEKLF	TRBV2	-	TRBJ1-4
ASSIPGLYGYT	TRBV19	-	TRBJ1-2
ASVGGTEAF	TRBV6-5	-	TRBJ1-1
ASKGRLYEQY	TRBV12-3/TRBV12-4	-	TRBJ2-7
SARGYLEAF	TRBV20-1	-	TRBJ1-1
ASSPGPYTGELF	TRBV11-2	-	TRBJ2-2
ASSPRGDTEAF	TRBV5-1	-	TRBJ1-1
ASSLGTDTEAF	TRBV5-1	-	TRBJ1-1
ASSQDQGHSYGYT	TRBV4-1	-	TRBJ1-2
ASSPGLAAQY	TRBV6-5	TRBD2	TRBJ2-5
ASSGRQGRGNTIY	TRBV21-1	-	TRBJ1-3
ASSTTGRLETQY	TRBV5-4	-	TRBJ2-5
ASSRVPNEKLF	TRBV5-5	-	TRBJ1-4
ASSQLEETQY	TRBV14	-	TRBJ2-5
ASSKGAFTEAF	TRBV19	-	TRBJ1-1
ASSQNLAGHEQF	TRBV3-1/TRBV3-2	TRBD2	TRBJ2-1
ASRVTVMNTEAF	TRBV2	-	TRBJ1-1
ASSLSGQGAPGANVLT	TRBV27	TRBD1	TRBJ2-6
ASSPGRASGGYT	TRBV5-4	-	TRBJ1-2
SASNTGGTNQPQH	TRBV20-1	TRBD1	TRBJ1-5
ASSWARSNTEAF	TRBV27	-	TRBJ1-1
ASSLSGTYEQY	TRBV12-3/TRBV12-4	-	TRBJ2-7
ASSLVGRADTQY	TRBV7-2	-	TRBJ2-3
ASSQVNQGSEKLF	TRBV4-3	-	TRBJ1-4
ASSQAGTANYGYT	TRBV23-1	TRBD1	TRBJ1-2
ASSLGLAEQF	TRBV11-3	-	TRBJ2-1
ASSQLAGEYNEQF	TRBV5-1	TRBD2	TRBJ2-1
ASSLFSAPVF	TRBV12-3/TRBV12-4	-	TRBJ1-4
ASSLTLPQGMSYNSPLH	TRBV11-2	-	TRBJ1-6
AWSVIWHEQY	TRBV30	-	TRBJ2-7
ASSEVAGGPYEQY	TRBV2	TRBD2	TRBJ2-7
ASSLERPPNTEAF	TRBV7-2	-	TRBJ1-1
ASSQDRQGGGYT	TRBV4-3	-	TRBJ1-2
ASSLIVSGGGEQF	TRBV5-1	TRBD2	TRBJ2-1
ASTVAGEVGNEQF	TRBV3-1/TRBV3-2	TRBD2	TRBJ2-1
ASSLWGRANTEAF	TRBV11-2	-	TRBJ1-1
ASTSGETQY	TRBV11-2	-	TRBJ2-5
ASSQDRVSTDTQY	TRBV5-4	TRBD1	TRBJ2-3
ASTEYPEF	TRBV10-1	-	TRBJ2-1
ASSHSGYLTGELF	TRBV3-1/TRBV3-2	-	TRBJ2-2
ATSDPRGDNEQF	TRBV24-1	-	TRBJ2-1
ASSLAGTVYEQY	TRBV7-2	-	TRBJ2-7
ASPSETSEQY	TRBV7-9	-	TRBJ2-7
ASSSGTANYGYT	TRBV6-5	TRBD1	TRBJ1-2
ASSTSTYEQY	TRBV7-9	-	TRBJ2-7
ASSQRGNSGNTIY	TRBV3-1/TRBV3-2	-	TRBJ1-3
ASSYGTLAKNIQY	TRBV6-2/TRBV6-3	-	TRBJ2-4
ASSPQGSTGELF	TRBV7-9	-	TRBJ2-2
ASSFNRDLEAF	TRBV11-2	-	TRBJ1-1